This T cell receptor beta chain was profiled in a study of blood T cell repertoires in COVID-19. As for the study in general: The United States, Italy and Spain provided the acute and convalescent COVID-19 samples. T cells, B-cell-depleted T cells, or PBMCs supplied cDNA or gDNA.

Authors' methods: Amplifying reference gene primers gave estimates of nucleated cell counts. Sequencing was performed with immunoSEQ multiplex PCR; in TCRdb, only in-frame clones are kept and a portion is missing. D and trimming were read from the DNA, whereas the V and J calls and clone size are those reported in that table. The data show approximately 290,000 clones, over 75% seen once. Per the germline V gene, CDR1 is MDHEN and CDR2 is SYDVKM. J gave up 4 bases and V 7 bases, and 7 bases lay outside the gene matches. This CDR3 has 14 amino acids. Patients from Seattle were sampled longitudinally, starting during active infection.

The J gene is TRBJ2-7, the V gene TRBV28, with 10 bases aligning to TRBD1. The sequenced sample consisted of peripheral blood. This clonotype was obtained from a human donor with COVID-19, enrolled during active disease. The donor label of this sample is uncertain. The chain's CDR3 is CASNPPGQGYEQYF. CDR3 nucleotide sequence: TGTGCCAGCAACCCGCCGGGACAGGGGTACGAGCAGTACTTC.